The next 7 T cell receptor beta chains were all read from a single sample in a study of shared clonotypes between healthy human individuals. TCRdb's copy holds only in-frame clones and misses some; the assay was immunoSEQ multiplex PCR. The top ten hold about 0.39% of the sample, which has about 2.3 million clones, 80% to 95% seen once. The material sequenced was naive CD4+ T cells from PBMCs. Noted subset: CD45RA+ positively selected. Receptor source: a man aged 18 to 35 in good health. Some clones in this sample may be carry-over from other donors' samples.

This rearrangement joins TRBV5-1 to TRBJ2-3; 13 nucleotides align to TRBD2. This CDR3 contains 15 residues. Germline V gene data show CDR1 as SGHRS and CDR2 as YFSETQ. V shed 3 bases and J 4 bases; nucleotides not matched to a gene: 2. CDR3 sequence reads: CASSYGLAGADTQYF. CDR3 in DNA: TGCGCCAGCAGCTACGGACTAGCGGGGGCAGATACGCAGTATTTT.

The gene calls are TRBV7-3 and TRBJ2-3, with 9 bases identical to TRBD1. The germline gives CDR1 SGHTA, CDR2 FQGTGA. J gave up 3 bases and V 5 bases, and 9 bases lay outside the gene matches. This CDR3 region has 16 residues. CDR3: CASSPLGTGNTDTQYF. The CDR3 DNA sequence: TGTGCCAGCAGCCCCCTCGGGACAGGGAATACAGATACGCAGTATTTT.

The genes are TRBV27 and TRBJ2-1, with 10 bases lining up with TRBD2. Germline CDR1 and CDR2: MNHEY and SMNVEV (reference sequence). J was trimmed by 10 bases and V by 6 bases; bases with no gene match: 6. This CDR3 spans 13 amino acids. The CDR3 DNA reads as TGTGCCAGCAGGATACTAGCGGGAAACGAGCAGTTCTTC. It is translated as CASRILAGNEQFF.

This clone was detected only once. The chain carries TRBV18 and TRBJ2-7, with D unresolved. V dropped 2 bases and J dropped 3 bases, with 8 bases sitting between them. CDR1 and CDR2 (germline): KGHSH, LQKENI. This CDR3 comprises 13 residues. The DNA of the CDR3 is TGTGCCAGCTCACCATACGGGTACTACGAGCAGTACTTC. This sequence encodes CASSPYGYYEQYF.

The V gene is TRBV14, the J gene TRBJ2-6; 12 nucleotides align to TRBD1. Per germline, CDR1 SGHDN and CDR2 FVKESK. V gave up 2 bases and J gave up 4 bases; unmatched junction bases: 6. The CDR3 loop spans 18 amino acids. The CDR3 reads CASSQRDRGRAGANVLTF. The CDR3 DNA sequence: TGTGCCAGCAGCCAAAGGGACAGGGGGCGCGCCGGGGCCAACGTCCTGACTTTC.

As for this clone: Other nucleotide sequences in the sample specify the same CDR3. CDR3 nucleotides: TGTGCCAGCAGCGTAGATCCCGGATCCTACGAGCAGTACTTC. Its translation is CASSVDPGSYEQYF. This chain links TRBV9 with TRBJ2-7; no clear D gene. Trimming shortened V by 0 bases and J by 1 base, and 8 bases separated the two germline ends. The CDR3 totals 14 residues. Germline loops: CDR1 SGDLS, CDR2 YYNGEE.

V usage is TRBV28 and J usage is TRBJ1-3; D ambiguous. Per germline, CDR1 MDHEN and CDR2 SYDVKM. V lost 5 bases and J 0 bases, leaving 14 bases between the germline ends. The CDR3 sequence is 16 residues long. CDR3 in amino acids: CASSLPFQSSGNTIYF. The CDR3 nucleotides read TGTGCCAGCAGTCTCCCCTTTCAGTCCTCTGGAAACACCATATATTTT.